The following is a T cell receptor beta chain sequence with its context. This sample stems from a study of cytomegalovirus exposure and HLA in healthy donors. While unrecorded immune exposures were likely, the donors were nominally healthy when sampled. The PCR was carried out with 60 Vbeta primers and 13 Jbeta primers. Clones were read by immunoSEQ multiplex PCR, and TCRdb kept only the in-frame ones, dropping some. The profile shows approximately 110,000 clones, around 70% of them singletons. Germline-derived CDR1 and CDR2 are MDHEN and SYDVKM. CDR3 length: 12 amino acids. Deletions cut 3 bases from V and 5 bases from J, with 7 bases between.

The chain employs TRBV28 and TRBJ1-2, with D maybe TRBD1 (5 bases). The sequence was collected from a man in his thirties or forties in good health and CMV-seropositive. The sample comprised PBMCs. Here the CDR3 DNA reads TGTGCCAGCAGTTTTAAGGGGTATGGCTACACCTTC. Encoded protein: CASSFKGYGYTF.